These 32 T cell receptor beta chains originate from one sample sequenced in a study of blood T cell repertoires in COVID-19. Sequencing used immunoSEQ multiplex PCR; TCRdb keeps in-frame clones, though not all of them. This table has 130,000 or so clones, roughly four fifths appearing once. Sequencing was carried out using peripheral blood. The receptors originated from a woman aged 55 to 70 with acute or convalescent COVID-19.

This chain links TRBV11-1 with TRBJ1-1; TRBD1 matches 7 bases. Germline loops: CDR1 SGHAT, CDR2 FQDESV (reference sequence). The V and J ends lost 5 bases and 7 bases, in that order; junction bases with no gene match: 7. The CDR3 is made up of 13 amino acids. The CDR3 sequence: CASSRDSRGEAFF. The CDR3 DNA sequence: TGTGCCAGCAGCAGGGACAGTCGCGGTGAAGCTTTCTTT.

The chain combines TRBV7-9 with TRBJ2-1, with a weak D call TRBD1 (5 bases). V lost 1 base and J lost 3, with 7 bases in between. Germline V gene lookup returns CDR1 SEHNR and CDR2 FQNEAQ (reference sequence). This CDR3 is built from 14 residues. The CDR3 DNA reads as TGTGCCAGCAGCTTAGGGCAGGGCTACAATGAGCAGTTCTTC. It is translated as CASSLGQGYNEQFF.

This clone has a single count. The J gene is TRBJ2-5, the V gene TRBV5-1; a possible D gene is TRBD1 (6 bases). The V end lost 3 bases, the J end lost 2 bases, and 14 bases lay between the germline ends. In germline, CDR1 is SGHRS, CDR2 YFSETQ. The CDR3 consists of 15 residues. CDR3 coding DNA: TGCGCCAGCAGCTCCGGGGAAGGACAGCAAGAGACCCAGTACTTC. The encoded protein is CASSSGEGQQETQYF.

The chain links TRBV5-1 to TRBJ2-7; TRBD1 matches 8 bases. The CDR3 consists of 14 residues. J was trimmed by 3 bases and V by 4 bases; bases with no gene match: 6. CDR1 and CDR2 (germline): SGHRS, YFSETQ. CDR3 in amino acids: CASSAGQGHYEQYV. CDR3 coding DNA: TGCGCCAGCAGCGCCGGACAGGGACACTACGAGCAGTACGTC.

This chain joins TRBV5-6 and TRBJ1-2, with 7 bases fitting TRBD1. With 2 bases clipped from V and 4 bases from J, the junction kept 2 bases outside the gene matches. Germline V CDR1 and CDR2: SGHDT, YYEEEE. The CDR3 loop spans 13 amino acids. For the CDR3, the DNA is TGTGCCAGCAGCTTTGGGGACAGCTATGGCTACACCTTC. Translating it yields CASSFGDSYGYTF.

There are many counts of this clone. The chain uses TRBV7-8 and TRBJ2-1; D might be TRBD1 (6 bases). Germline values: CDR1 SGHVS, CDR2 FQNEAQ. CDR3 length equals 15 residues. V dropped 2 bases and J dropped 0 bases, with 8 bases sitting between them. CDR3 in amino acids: CASSLQGSSYNEQFF. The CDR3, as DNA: TGTGCCAGCAGCTTACAGGGGAGCTCCTACAATGAGCAGTTCTTC. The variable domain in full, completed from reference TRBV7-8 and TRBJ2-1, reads GAGVSQSPRYKVAKRGQDVALRCDPISGHVSLFWYQQALGQGPEFLTYFQNEAQLDKSGLPSDRFFAERPEGSVSTLKIQRTQQEDSAVYLCASSLQGSSYNEQFFGPGTRLTVL.

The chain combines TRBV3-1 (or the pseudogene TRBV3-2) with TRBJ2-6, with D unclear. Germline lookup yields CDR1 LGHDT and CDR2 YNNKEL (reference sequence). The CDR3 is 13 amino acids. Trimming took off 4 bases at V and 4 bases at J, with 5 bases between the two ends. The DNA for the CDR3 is TGTGCCAGCAGCCCCGGGGGGGCCAACGTCCTGACTTTC. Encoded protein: CASSPGGANVLTF.

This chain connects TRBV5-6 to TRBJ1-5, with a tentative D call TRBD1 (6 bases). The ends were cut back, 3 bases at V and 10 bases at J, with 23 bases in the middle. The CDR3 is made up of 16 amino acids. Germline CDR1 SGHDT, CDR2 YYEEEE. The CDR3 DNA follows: TGTGCCAGCAGCTCTTTGGGTCGGCCAGGGGATTTCCCCCAGCATTTT. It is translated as CASSSLGRPGDFPQHF. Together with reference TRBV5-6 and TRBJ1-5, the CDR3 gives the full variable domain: DAGVTQSPTHLIKTRGQQVTLRCSPKSGHDTVSWYQQALGQGPQFIFQYYEEEERQRGNFPDRFSGHQFPNYSSELNVNALLLGDSALYLCASSSLGRPGDFPQHFGDGTRLSIL.

CDR3 region: CAWSRGGLYNEQFF. CDR3 bases: TGTGCCTGGAGTCGGGGGGGCCTCTACAATGAGCAGTTCTTC. This chain uses TRBV30 with TRBJ2-1, with 8 bases aligning to TRBD2. There are 14 residues in the CDR3. CDR1 and CDR2 (germline): GTSNPN, SVGIG (reference sequence). Unmatched junction bases numbered 3, after V lost 2 bases and J lost 3 bases.

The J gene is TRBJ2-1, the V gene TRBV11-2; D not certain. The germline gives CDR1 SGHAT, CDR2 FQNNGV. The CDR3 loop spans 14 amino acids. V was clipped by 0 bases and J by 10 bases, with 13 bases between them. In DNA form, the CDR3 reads TGTGCCAGCAGCTTAGAACCAGGAACGTCGGAGCAGTTCTTC. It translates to CASSLEPGTSEQFF.

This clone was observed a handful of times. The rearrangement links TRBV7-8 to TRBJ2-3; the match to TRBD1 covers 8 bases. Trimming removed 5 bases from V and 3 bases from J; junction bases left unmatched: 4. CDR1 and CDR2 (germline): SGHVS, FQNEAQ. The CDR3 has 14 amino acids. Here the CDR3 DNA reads TGTGCCAGCAGCCATAGGACAGGGACAGATACGCAGTATTTT. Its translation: CASSHRTGTDTQYF.

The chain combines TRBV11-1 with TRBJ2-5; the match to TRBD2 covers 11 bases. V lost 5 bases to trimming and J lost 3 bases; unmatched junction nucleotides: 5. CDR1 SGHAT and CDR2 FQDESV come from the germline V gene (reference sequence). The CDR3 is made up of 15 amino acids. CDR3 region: CASSPGTSGKETQYF. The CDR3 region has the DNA TGTGCCAGCAGCCCGGGGACTAGCGGTAAAGAGACCCAGTACTTC.

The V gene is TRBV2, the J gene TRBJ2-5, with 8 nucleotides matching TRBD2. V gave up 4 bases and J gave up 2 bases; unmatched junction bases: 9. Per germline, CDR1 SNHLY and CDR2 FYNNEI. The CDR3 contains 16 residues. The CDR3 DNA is TGTGCCAGCAGTGCACTAGCGGTCGTAGGGCAAGAGACCCAGTACTTC. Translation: CASSALAVVGQETQYF.

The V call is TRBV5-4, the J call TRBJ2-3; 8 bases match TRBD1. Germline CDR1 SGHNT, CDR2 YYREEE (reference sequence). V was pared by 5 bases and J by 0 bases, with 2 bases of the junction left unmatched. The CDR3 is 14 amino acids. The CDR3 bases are TGTGCCAGCAGTTGGGACAGGAGCACAGATACGCAGTATTTT. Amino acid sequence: CASSWDRSTDTQYF.

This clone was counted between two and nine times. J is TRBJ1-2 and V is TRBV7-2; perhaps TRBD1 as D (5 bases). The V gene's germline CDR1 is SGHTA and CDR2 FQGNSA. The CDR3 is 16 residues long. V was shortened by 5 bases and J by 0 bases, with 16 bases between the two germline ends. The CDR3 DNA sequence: TGTGCCAGCAGCACTTTCGGGGGGAAAACTAACTATGGCTACACCTTC. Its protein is CASSTFGGKTNYGYTF.

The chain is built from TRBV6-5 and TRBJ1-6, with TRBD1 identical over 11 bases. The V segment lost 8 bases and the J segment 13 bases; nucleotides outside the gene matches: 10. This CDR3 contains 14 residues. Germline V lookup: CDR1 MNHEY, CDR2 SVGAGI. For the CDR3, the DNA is TGTGCCAGCCCAGGGGGGACAGGGGGTGGTCCCCTCCACTTT. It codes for CASPGGTGGGPLHF.

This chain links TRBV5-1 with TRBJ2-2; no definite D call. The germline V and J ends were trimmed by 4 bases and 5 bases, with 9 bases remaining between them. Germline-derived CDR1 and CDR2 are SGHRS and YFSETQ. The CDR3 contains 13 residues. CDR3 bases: TGCGCCAGCAGCCCACGACAAACCGGGGAGCTGTTTTTT. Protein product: CASSPRQTGELFF.

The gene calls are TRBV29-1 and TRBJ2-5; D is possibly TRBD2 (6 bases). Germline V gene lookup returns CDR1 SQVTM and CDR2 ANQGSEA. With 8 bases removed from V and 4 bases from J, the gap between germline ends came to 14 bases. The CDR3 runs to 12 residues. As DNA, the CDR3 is TGCAGCATAGGCGGAGGGCGAGAGACCCAGTACTTC. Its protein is CSIGGGRETQYF.

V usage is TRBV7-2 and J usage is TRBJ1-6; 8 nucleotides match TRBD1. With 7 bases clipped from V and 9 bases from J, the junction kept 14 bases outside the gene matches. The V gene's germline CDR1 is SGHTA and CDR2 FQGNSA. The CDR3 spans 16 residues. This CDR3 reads CASTSTVTGGGSPLHF. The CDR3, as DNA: TGTGCCAGCACCTCGACAGTTACAGGGGGGGGTTCACCCCTCCACTTT.

CDR3 in DNA: TGTGCCAGTCGTCCCCGAGACGGACCTCAGGGGAATGAGCAGTTCTTC. Translating gives CASRPRDGPQGNEQFF. The V and J genes are TRBV19 and TRBJ2-1; possibly TRBD1 for D (6 bases). Between the trimmed V and J ends, which lost 8 bases and 7 bases, there was a span of 24 bases. The germline gives CDR1 LNHDA, CDR2 SQIVND (reference sequence). This CDR3 comprises 16 residues.

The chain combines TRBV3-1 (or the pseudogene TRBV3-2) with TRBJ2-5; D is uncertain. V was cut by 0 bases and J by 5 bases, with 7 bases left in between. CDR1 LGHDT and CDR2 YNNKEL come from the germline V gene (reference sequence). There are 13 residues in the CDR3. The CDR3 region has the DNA TGTGCCAGCAGCCAAGACTCAGTTGAGACCCAGTACTTC. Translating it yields CASSQDSVETQYF.

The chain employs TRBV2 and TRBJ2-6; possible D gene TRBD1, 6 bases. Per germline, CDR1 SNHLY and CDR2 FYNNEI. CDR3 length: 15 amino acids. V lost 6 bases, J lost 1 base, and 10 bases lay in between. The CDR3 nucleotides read TGTGCCAGCAGATCGAGGGGGTCTGGGGCCAACGTCCTGACTTTC. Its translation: CASRSRGSGANVLTF.

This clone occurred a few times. The CDR3 bases are TGCAGCGTTGATGACGGGACAGGGGCTTACAATGAGCAGTTCTTC. This translates into CSVDDGTGAYNEQFF. The V gene is TRBV29-1, the J gene TRBJ2-1, with 10 bases fitting TRBD1. The CDR3 has 15 residues. Germline V gene data show CDR1 as SQVTM and CDR2 as ANQGSEA. The trim removed 3 bases at V and 4 bases at J, leaving 6 bases unmatched.

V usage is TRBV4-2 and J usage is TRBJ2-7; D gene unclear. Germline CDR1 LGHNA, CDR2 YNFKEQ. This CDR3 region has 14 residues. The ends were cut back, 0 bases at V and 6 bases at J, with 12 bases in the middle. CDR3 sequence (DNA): TGTGCCAGCAGCCAAGAGCGAGAAACGAGCGAGCAGTACTTC. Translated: CASSQERETSEQYF.

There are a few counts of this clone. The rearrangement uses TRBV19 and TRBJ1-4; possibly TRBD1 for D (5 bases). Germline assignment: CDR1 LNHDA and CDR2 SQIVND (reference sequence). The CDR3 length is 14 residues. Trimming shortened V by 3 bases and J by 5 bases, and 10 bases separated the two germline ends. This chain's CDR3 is CASSMGRENEKLFF. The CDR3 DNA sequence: TGTGCCAGTAGTATGGGACGGGAGAATGAAAAACTGTTTTTT.

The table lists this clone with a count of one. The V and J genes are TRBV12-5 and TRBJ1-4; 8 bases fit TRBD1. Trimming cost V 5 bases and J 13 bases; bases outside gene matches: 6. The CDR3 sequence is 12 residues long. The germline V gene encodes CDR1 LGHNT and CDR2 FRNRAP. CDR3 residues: CASGIDRGRLFF. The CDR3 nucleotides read TGTGCTAGTGGTATCGACAGGGGACGACTGTTTTTT.

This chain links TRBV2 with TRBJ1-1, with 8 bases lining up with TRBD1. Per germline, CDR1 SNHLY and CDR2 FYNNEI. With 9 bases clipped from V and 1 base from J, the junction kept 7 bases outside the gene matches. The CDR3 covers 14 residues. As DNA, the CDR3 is TGTGCCAGATCCCTCGACAGGGGGAACACTGAAGCTTTCTTT. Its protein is CARSLDRGNTEAFF.

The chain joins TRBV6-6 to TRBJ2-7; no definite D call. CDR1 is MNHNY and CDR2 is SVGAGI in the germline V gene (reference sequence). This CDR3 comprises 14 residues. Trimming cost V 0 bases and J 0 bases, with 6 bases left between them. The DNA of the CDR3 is TGTGCCAGCAGTTACTCACAGAGCTCCTACGAGCAGTACTTC. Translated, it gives CASSYSQSSYEQYF.

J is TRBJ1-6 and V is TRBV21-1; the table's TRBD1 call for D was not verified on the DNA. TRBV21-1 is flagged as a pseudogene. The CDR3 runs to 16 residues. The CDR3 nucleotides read TGTGCCAGCCCCATCCCCGTGGGACACCTTAATTCACCCCTCCACTTT. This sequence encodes CASPIPVGHLNSPLHF.

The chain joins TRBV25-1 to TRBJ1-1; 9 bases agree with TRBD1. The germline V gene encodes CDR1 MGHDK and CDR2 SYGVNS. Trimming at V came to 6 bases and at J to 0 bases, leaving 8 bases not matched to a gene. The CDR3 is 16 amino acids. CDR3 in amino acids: CASSQDRGHMNTEAFF. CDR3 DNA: TGTGCCAGCAGCCAGGACAGGGGACACATGAACACTGAAGCTTTCTTT. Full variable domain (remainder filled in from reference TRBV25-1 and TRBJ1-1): EADIYQTPRYLVIGTGKKITLECSQTMGHDKMYWYQQDPGMELHLIHYSYGVNSTEKGDLSSESTVSRIRTEHFPLTLESARPSHTSQYLCASSQDRGHMNTEAFFGQGTRLTVV.

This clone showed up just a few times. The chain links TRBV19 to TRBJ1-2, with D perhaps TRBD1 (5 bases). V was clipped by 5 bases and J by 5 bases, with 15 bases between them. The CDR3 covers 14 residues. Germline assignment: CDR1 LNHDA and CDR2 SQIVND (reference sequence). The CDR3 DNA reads TGTGCCAGTAGTTCCCAGACAGCAATATATGGCTACACCTTC. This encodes CASSSQTAIYGYTF.

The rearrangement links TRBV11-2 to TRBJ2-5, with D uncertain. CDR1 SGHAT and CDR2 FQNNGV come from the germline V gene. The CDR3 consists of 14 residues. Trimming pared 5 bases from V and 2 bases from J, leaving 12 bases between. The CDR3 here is CASSPRGTQETQYF. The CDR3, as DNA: TGTGCCAGCAGCCCCCGCGGTACACAAGAGACCCAGTACTTC.